The 32 T cell receptor beta chains below come from one sample, sequenced in a study of blood T cells in healthy people across ages. For the second PCR, which ran for roughly 6 to 12 cycles, a sample-barcoded 5' primer and a J-beta primer mix were used. TCRdb itself ran the 5' RACE reads through MiXCR, one entry per CDR3 protein. The sample yields about 1.1 million distinct CDR3 sequences, 30% to 40% seen once. The sequencing sample was made of blood. The receptors stem from a man younger than 35 in good health.

The chain employs TRBV6-6 and TRBJ1-2; D is undetermined. With 0 bases removed from V and 4 bases from J, the gap between germline ends came to 12 bases. Germline CDR1 is MNHNY and CDR2 is SVGAGI (reference sequence). The CDR3 has 15 amino acids. CDR3 nucleotide sequence: TGTGCCAGCAGTTACTCGAGAGGGTGGGGCTATGGCTACACCTTC. It encodes CASSYSRGWGYGYTF.

This rearrangement joins TRBV6-2 or TRBV6-3 to TRBJ1-5; TRBD1 is a possible D gene (5 bases). Germline CDR1 MNHEY, CDR2 SVGEGT. This CDR3 contains 16 residues. V was cut by 6 bases and J by 7 bases, with 22 bases left in between. CDR3 bases: TGTGCCAGCAGCCGCGGAGGTGGGCAGGGAGGCCAGCCCCAGCATTTT. It specifies CASSRGGGQGGQPQHF.

The rearrangement joins TRBV9 to TRBJ2-1; D may correspond to TRBD1 or TRBD2 (5 bases each). Trimming removed 4 bases at V and 10 bases at J, with 21 bases between. The CDR3 is 15 amino acids. The germline V gene encodes CDR1 SGDLS and CDR2 YYNGEE. The CDR3 coding sequence is TGTGCCAGCAGCCTTATTGGACGGGACCTCAACGAGCAGTTCTTC. It codes for CASSLIGRDLNEQFF.

This clonotype was seen a few times. The chain recombines TRBV12-3 or TRBV12-4 with TRBJ2-1, with D maybe TRBD2 (5 bases). The ends were cut back, 6 bases at V and 1 base at J, with 13 bases in the middle. CDR3 size: 15 residues. CDR3 sequence: CASSSTSPSYNEQFF. The CDR3 bases are TGTGCCAGCAGCAGTACTAGTCCGTCCTACAATGAGCAGTTCTTC.

This clonotype was seen ten or more times. V is TRBV6-5 and J is TRBJ1-2, with D possibly TRBD1 on 6 matching bases. The V gene's germline CDR1 is MNHEY and CDR2 SVGAGI. Trimming pared 5 bases from V and 2 bases from J, leaving 12 bases between. This CDR3 comprises 14 residues. Here the CDR3 reads CASSARGQNYGYTF. Here the CDR3 DNA reads TGTGCCAGCAGTGCCAGGGGCCAAAACTATGGCTACACCTTC.

The rearrangement joins TRBV5-1 to TRBJ1-3; D not resolved. Trimming took off 0 bases at V and 2 bases at J, with 12 bases between the two ends. The CDR3 totals 16 residues. Germline V gene data show CDR1 as SGHRS and CDR2 as YFSETQ. DNA for the CDR3: TGCGCCAGCAGCTTGGACGATACGGTAACTGGAAACACCATATATTTT. The encoded protein is CASSLDDTVTGNTIYF. Complete variable domain (other parts from reference TRBV5-1 and TRBJ1-3): KAGVTQTPRYLIKTRGQQVTLSCSPISGHRSVSWYQQTPGQGLQFLFEYFSETQRNKGNFPGRFSGRQFSNSRSEMNVSTLELGDSALYLCASSLDDTVTGNTIYFGEGSWLTVV.

This clonotype was seen a few times. V is TRBV10-3 and J is TRBJ1-2; D uncertain. The CDR3 contains 11 residues. Germline V gives CDR1 ENHRY, CDR2 SYGVKD. The V and J ends lost 2 bases and 6 bases respectively, with 4 bases between them. The CDR3 DNA is TGTGCCATCAGTGAGCGGAATGGCTACACCTTC. Amino acid sequence: CAISERNGYTF.

In its sample, this clonotype was seen a few times. This sequence joins TRBV19 and TRBJ2-1; no clear D. The CDR3 is 13 residues long. The V end was cut by 4 bases, the J end by 4 bases, with 8 bases between. Per the germline V gene, CDR1 is LNHDA and CDR2 is SQIVND (reference sequence). The CDR3 spells CASSTPNYNEQFF. The CDR3 DNA reads TGTGCCAGTAGTACGCCAAATTACAATGAGCAGTTCTTC. The full variable domain, with the rest looked up from reference TRBV19 and TRBJ2-1, is DGGITQSPKYLFRKEGQNVTLSCEQNLNHDAMYWYRQDPGQGLRLIYYSQIVNDFQKGDIAEGYSVSREKKESFPLTVTSAQKNPTAFYLCASSTPNYNEQFFGPGTRLTVL.

This clonotype turned up a few times. V gene TRBV29-1 combines with J gene TRBJ1-2; D is uncertain. V lost 4 bases and J lost 2, with 8 bases in between. CDR1 and CDR2 (germline): SQVTM, ANQGSEA. CDR3 size: 12 residues. Written as DNA, the CDR3 is TGCAGCGTTGTCCTCGCGAACTATGGCTACACCTTC. This translates into CSVVLANYGYTF.

This clonotype has ten or more counts. This rearrangement joins TRBV29-1 to TRBJ2-3; D tentatively fits TRBD1 or TRBD2 (5 bases each). CDR3 length: 12 amino acids. Germline values: CDR1 SQVTM, CDR2 ANQGSEA. The V and J ends lost 4 bases and 2 bases respectively, with 7 bases between them. DNA for the CDR3: TGCAGCGTTGGTGGGACCACAGATACGCAGTATTTT. This sequence encodes CSVGGTTDTQYF.

V usage is TRBV30 and J usage is TRBJ2-1; 9 nucleotides match TRBD1. Germline V gene sequence: CDR1 GTSNPN, CDR2 SVGIG (reference sequence). V lost 4 bases, J lost 10 bases, and 11 bases stayed unmatched. This CDR3 is built from 14 residues. CDR3 residues: CAWIQGQGGYEQFF. Here the CDR3 DNA reads TGTGCCTGGATTCAGGGACAGGGTGGTTACGAGCAGTTCTTC.

The chain has TRBV20-1 and TRBJ1-1, with 7 nucleotides matching TRBD1. CDR1 and CDR2 from the germline V gene are DFQATT and SNEGSKA (reference sequence). Trimming took 3 bases from V and 2 from J; bases not matched to a gene: 6. This CDR3 has 14 residues. The CDR3 reads CSASSGQPNTEAFF. The CDR3 coding sequence is TGCAGTGCTAGCTCGGGACAGCCAAACACTGAAGCTTTCTTT.

The rearrangement joins TRBV7-9 to TRBJ1-1, with 10 bases fitting TRBD1. Looked up from germline, CDR1 is SEHNR and CDR2 is FQNEAQ (reference sequence). The CDR3 has 15 amino acids. V shed 4 bases, J shed 5 bases, and the junction held 7 bases outside the gene matches. The chain's CDR3 is CASSSGDRGWTEAFF. CDR3 coding DNA: TGTGCCAGCAGCTCGGGGGACAGGGGTTGGACTGAAGCTTTCTTT.

In regard to this clonotype: A much larger clone sits a single nucleotide away, making a read error possible. The J gene is TRBJ2-1, the V gene TRBV29-1; D perhaps matches TRBD1 (5 bases). Germline assignment: CDR1 SQVTM and CDR2 ANQGSEA. This CDR3 is built from 16 residues. The V and J ends lost 6 bases and 10 bases respectively, with 28 bases between them. This chain's CDR3 is CSVYRKMEDGAYEQFF. The CDR3, as DNA: TGCAGCGTGTATCGAAAGATGGAAGATGGGGCCTACGAGCAGTTCTTC.

This clonotype was counted only a few times. The chain is built from TRBV4-3 and TRBJ2-3, with 8 bases matching TRBD1. Germline values: CDR1 LGHNA, CDR2 YSLEER. V shed 3 bases and J 4 bases; nucleotides not matched to a gene: 9. The CDR3 is 16 amino acids. CDR3 protein: CASSQRVAGGADTQYF. The CDR3 nucleotides are TGCGCCAGCAGCCAGCGAGTGGCAGGGGGCGCAGATACGCAGTATTTT.

The chain recombines TRBV20-1 with TRBJ2-7, with no clear D. Germline loops: CDR1 DFQATT, CDR2 SNEGSKA (reference sequence). Deletions cut 0 bases from V and 0 bases from J, with 12 bases between. The CDR3 extends over 15 amino acids. In DNA form, the CDR3 reads TGCAGTGCTAGAGATGCCACCCCAGCCTCCTACGAGCAGTACTTC. This encodes CSARDATPASYEQYF.

This rearrangement joins TRBV6-5 to TRBJ1-2; the match to TRBD1 covers 9 bases. CDR1 and CDR2 (germline): MNHEY, SVGAGI. This CDR3 has 15 residues. Trimming took 7 bases from V and 0 from J; bases not matched to a gene: 6. The CDR3 nucleotides are TGTGCCAGCATGTACAGGGGGCAAGCTAACTATGGCTACACCTTC. Protein sequence: CASMYRGQANYGYTF.

Only a few counts were recorded for this clonotype. The chain has TRBV7-9 and TRBJ2-3, with D possibly being TRBD1 (6 bases). CDR1 and CDR2 (germline): SEHNR, FQNEAQ (reference sequence). Trimming shortened V by 5 bases and J by 8 bases, and 17 bases separated the two germline ends. This CDR3 comprises 14 residues. The CDR3 loop reads CASSLQGFRVTQYF. The CDR3 DNA reads TGTGCCAGCAGCCTACAGGGTTTCCGGGTTACGCAGTATTTT.

This clonotype was found many times. J is TRBJ2-7 and V is TRBV4-3, with 9 bases identical to TRBD1. CDR1 LGHNA and CDR2 YSLEER come from the germline V gene. The trim removed 4 bases at V and 2 bases at J, leaving 6 bases unmatched. This CDR3 has 15 amino acids. The CDR3 nucleotides are TGCGCCAGCAGCCTAGAAGGGACAGGGACCTACGAGCAGTACTTC. The encoded protein is CASSLEGTGTYEQYF.

The V and J genes are TRBV12-3 or TRBV12-4 and TRBJ2-6; D unclear. V shed 4 bases and J shed 3 bases, with 10 bases lying between them. This CDR3 contains 15 residues. As DNA, the CDR3 is TGTGCCAGCAGTTCACCCCCGTTTGGGGCCAACGTCCTGACTTTC. This encodes CASSSPPFGANVLTF.

The genes are TRBV6-2 or TRBV6-3 and TRBJ2-7, with TRBD1 matching 8 bases. V was clipped by 5 bases and J by 2 bases; unmatched bases: 11. The CDR3 is made up of 16 amino acids. Germline V gene data show CDR1 as MNHEY and CDR2 as SVGEGT. As DNA, the CDR3 is TGTGCCAGCAGTAACCCGCGGGACAGGAGAACCTACGAGCAGTACTTC. Amino acids: CASSNPRDRRTYEQYF.

The J gene is TRBJ1-2, the V gene TRBV28; D remains ambiguous. Per germline, CDR1 MDHEN and CDR2 SYDVKM. The CDR3 consists of 12 residues. Between the trimmed V and J ends, which lost 8 bases and 4 bases, there was a span of 11 bases. CDR3 protein: CASYTDLYGYTF. CDR3 nucleotides: TGTGCCAGCTATACAGACCTCTATGGCTACACCTTC.

The rearrangement uses TRBV4-3 and TRBJ1-4; tentative D call: TRBD1 (5 bases). Trimming shortened V by 1 base and J by 5 bases, and 11 bases separated the two germline ends. Germline values: CDR1 LGHNA, CDR2 YSLEER. The CDR3 extends over 15 amino acids. CDR3 loop: CASSQAPTANEKLFF. In DNA, the CDR3 is TGCGCCAGCAGCCAAGCCCCGACAGCAAATGAAAAACTGTTTTTT.

J is TRBJ2-1 and V is TRBV6-5; D unresolved. The germline V and J ends were trimmed by 6 bases and 9 bases, with 9 bases remaining between them. The V gene's germline CDR1 is MNHEY and CDR2 SVGAGI. CDR3 length: 11 amino acids. The CDR3 protein is CASSTNSEQFF. DNA for the CDR3: TGTGCCAGCAGCACAAACAGTGAGCAGTTCTTC.

The rearrangement joins TRBV7-9 to TRBJ1-2, with D hard to call. The CDR3 is made up of 11 amino acids. V shed 5 bases and J shed 7 bases, with 8 bases lying between them. Germline V gene lookup returns CDR1 SEHNR and CDR2 FQNEAQ (reference sequence). This chain's CDR3 is CASSPDCGYTF. The DNA for the CDR3 is TGTGCCAGCAGCCCGGATTGTGGCTACACCTTC.

The chain carries TRBV20-1 and TRBJ1-2; D is undetermined. Germline loops: CDR1 DFQATT, CDR2 SNEGSKA (reference sequence). The CDR3 sequence is 15 residues long. Trimming removed 5 bases at V and 2 bases at J, with 18 bases between. CDR3 amino acids: CSASNPEMGNYGYTF. CDR3 bases: TGCAGTGCTTCTAATCCCGAAATGGGCAACTATGGCTACACCTTC.

V and J are TRBV20-1 and TRBJ2-1, with a weak D call TRBD2 (6 bases). This CDR3 has 16 residues. Germline V CDR1 and CDR2: DFQATT, SNEGSKA (reference sequence). Trimming left V 6 bases short and J 5 bases short, with 23 bases between. The chain's CDR3 is CSAGGPDSRVHNEQFF. Here the CDR3 DNA reads TGCAGTGCCGGAGGGCCAGACAGTCGGGTCCACAATGAGCAGTTCTTC.

The chain uses TRBV27 and TRBJ1-6; D is unclear. CDR3 size: 15 residues. CDR1 MNHEY and CDR2 SMNVEV come from the germline V gene (reference sequence). Trimming took off 2 bases at V and 11 bases at J, with 16 bases between the two ends. CDR3 bases: TGTGCCAGCAGTTTAAGGAGACGGTTGAATCCACCCCTCCACTTT. Encoded protein: CASSLRRRLNPPLHF.

In its sample, this clonotype was seen a few times. Germline is not matched at one junction end, which may reflect a read error. The gene calls are TRBV5-1 and TRBJ2-5; 7 positions match TRBD1. CDR1 is SGHRS and CDR2 is YFSETQ in the germline V gene. The CDR3 covers 13 residues. The DNA of the CDR3 is TGCGCCAGCAGCGGGACAGACCAAGAGGCCCAGTACTTC. It translates to CASSGTDQEAQYF.

The CDR3 loop reads CASSSPPGPLGSTEAFF. CDR3 bases: TGTGCCAGCAGCTCCCCCCCGGGCCCCCTAGGGAGTACTGAAGCTTTCTTT. V usage is TRBV7-2 and J usage is TRBJ1-1; D remains unclear. V shed 4 bases and J shed 5 bases, with 23 bases lying between them. The V gene's germline CDR1 is SGHTA and CDR2 FQGNSA. The CDR3 has 17 amino acids. Using reference TRBV7-2 and TRBJ1-1 for the parts outside the CDR3, the full variable domain is GAGVSQSPSNKVTEKGKDVELRCDPISGHTALYWYRQSLGQGLEFLIYFQGNSAPDKSGLPSDRFSAERTGGSVSTLTIQRTQQEDSAVYLCASSSPPGPLGSTEAFFGQGTRLTVV.

The V gene is TRBV3-1, the J gene TRBJ2-3, with D perhaps matching TRBD2 (7 bases). The ends were cut back, 3 bases at V and 4 bases at J, with 20 bases in the middle. This CDR3 comprises 17 residues. Looked up from germline, CDR1 is LGHDT and CDR2 is YNNKEL (reference sequence). The CDR3: CASSQTRGGAVADTQYF. The DNA for the CDR3 is TGTGCCAGCAGCCAGACTAGAGGGGGGGCCGTCGCAGATACGCAGTATTTT.

This clonotype has ten or more counts. One junction end does not reproduce the germline sequence, and a read error may be involved. The V and J genes are TRBV12-3 or TRBV12-4 and TRBJ2-7; no definite D call. The CDR3 has 13 residues. CDR3 nucleotides: TGTGCCAGTAGTTTAACAGTCTCCTACGAGCAGTACTTC. Its protein is CASSLTVSYEQYF.